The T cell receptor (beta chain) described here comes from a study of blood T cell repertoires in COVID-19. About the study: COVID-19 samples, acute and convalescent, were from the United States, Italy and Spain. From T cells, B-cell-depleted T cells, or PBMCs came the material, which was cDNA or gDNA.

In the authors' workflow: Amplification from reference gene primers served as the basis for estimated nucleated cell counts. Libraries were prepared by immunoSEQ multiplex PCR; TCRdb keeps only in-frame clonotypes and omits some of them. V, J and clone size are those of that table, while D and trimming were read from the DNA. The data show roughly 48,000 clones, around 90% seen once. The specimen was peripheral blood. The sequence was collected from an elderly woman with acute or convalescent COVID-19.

CDR3 region: CASSQSGRGAGNSPLHF. CDR3 coding DNA: TGTGCCAGCAGTCAAAGCGGGAGGGGCGCTGGCAATTCACCCCTCCACTTT. The V gene is TRBV6-6, the J gene TRBJ1-6; maybe TRBD1 (5 bases). The CDR3 has 17 amino acids. The V and J ends lost 5 bases and 7 bases respectively, with 21 bases between them. Per germline, CDR1 MNHNY and CDR2 SVGAGI (reference sequence).